Sequencing of this T cell receptor (beta chain) was carried out in a study of graft-versus-host responses after intestinal transplantation. Study summary: Recipients underwent multivisceral, liver-intestinal, or isolated intestinal transplants. Tacrolimus plus steroids were given to all recipients for 2 to 4 years, preceded by anti-thymocyte globulin induction. Whole-study findings and limits: Recipient marrow contained GvH clones, some of which appeared first in ileum or blood. Among circulating GvH clones, peak levels were associated with early post-transplant declines in HvG clones.

Assay used: immunoSEQ multiplex PCR; TCRdb lists only in-frame clones, some missing. The data contain 80,000 to 100,000 clones, roughly 80% of them singletons. About this clone: Its antigen is still unknown.

The CDR3 has 10 amino acids. Germline CDR1 is PRHDT and CDR2 is FYEKMQ (reference sequence). V lost 9 bases and J 11 bases, leaving 14 bases between the germline ends. The sequencing here drew on unstimulated CD8+ T cells sorted from spleen or lymph node cells, taken before intestinal transplant. The chain couples TRBV13 to TRBJ2-7; the D is unclear. The origin of this receptor is a human donor who received an intestinal transplant. The CDR3 here is CASPQSKEYF. CDR3 DNA: TGTGCCAGTCCCCAGTCTAAGGAGTACTTC.